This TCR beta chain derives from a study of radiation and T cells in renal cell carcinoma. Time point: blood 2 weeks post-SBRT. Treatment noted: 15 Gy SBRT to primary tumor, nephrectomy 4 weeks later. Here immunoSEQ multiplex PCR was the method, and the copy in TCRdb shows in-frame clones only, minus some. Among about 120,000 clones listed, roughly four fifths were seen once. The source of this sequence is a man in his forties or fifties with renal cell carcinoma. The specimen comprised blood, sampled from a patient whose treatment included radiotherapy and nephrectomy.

In nucleotides, the CDR3 is TGTGCCAGCAGCCAAGAATCTAACTATGGCTACACCTTC. It specifies CASSQESNYGYTF. The V and J genes are TRBV4-2 and TRBJ1-2, with D unresolved. This CDR3 contains 13 residues. From germline, CDR1 is LGHNA and CDR2 YNFKEQ. V was pared by 0 bases and J by 0 bases, with 2 bases between.